Given below is one TCR beta chain in context. This sample was taken from a study of blood T cell repertoires in COVID-19. The age range of participants was about 18 to 89 years, with residence in about two dozen US areas. People in the exposed group encountered a COVID-19 case within 2 weeks before entering the study. The CDR3 extends over 13 amino acids. The germline CDR1 and CDR2 sequences are SGHTA and FQGTGA. Trimming took 2 bases from V and 14 from J, leaving 18 bases between them. As processed by the authors: Estimated nucleated cell counts came from reference gene primer amplification. Using immunoSEQ multiplex PCR, the repertoire was profiled, and TCRdb retains in-frame clones only, with some absent. From that table come the V and J calls and clone size; the DNA was used to work out D and trimming. The table records 120,000 to 150,000 clones, about 80% of them present only once.

The clonotype was recovered from a woman between 18 and 30 years old who had been exposed to COVID-19. The chain has TRBV7-3 and TRBJ1-1; tentatively, D is TRBD1 (6 bases). The sequenced sample was PBMCs or T cells enriched from blood (not recorded which). The DNA of the CDR3 is TGTGCCAGCAGCTTAGGTGAGGGACACCTCAACTTCTTT. Translating gives CASSLGEGHLNFF.